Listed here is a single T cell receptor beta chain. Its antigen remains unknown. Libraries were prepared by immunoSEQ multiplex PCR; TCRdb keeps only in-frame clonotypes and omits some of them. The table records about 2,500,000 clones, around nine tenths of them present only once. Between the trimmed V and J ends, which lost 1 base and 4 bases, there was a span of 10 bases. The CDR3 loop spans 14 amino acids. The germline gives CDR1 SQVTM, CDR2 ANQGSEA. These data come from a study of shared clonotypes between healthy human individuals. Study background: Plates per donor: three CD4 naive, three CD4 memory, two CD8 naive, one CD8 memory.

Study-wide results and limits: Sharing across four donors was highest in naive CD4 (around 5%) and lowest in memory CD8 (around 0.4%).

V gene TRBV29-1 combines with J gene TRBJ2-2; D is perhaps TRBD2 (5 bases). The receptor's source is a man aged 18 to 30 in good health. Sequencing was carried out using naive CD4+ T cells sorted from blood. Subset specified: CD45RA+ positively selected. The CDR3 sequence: CSVEVILGTGELFF. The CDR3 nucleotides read TGCAGCGTTGAAGTAATACTAGGCACCGGGGAGCTGTTTTTT.